These T cell receptor beta chains were read from a single sample in a study of technical replicates of blood from several donors. TCRdb's table, derived via immunoSEQ multiplex PCR, lists solely in-frame clones and lacks some. The data hold almost 55,000 clones, with roughly 94% observed a single time. The source material was T cells isolated from PBMCs. Every receptor here comes from a human donor in good health. Each CDR3 is given with its conserved first and last residue. Fields, in order: V gene, J gene, clone size, D gene, CDR3 DNA, CDR3 protein. D genes are given only for firm matches. For some rows the clone size is stated as once, few or many, or as a class when expanded; others skip it.

TRBV6-6,TRBJ2-1,.,.,TGTGCCAGCAGTTCTTCCTCAACCGGTGAGCAGTTCTTC,CASSSSSTGEQFF
TRBV7-9,TRBJ1-1,few,.,TGTGCCAGCAGCTTAGGGCAGGGATCCAACACTGAAGCTTTCTTT,CASSLGQGSNTEAFF
TRBV28,TRBJ2-4,.,.,TGTGCCAGCTCCACTCTAGCGAACATTCAGTACTTC,CASSTLANIQYF
TRBV6-6,TRBJ2-3,.,TRBD2,TGTGCCAGCAGCCCTAAGCGGGGGGGCCGTACAGATACGCAGTATTTT,CASSPKRGGRTDTQYF
TRBV11-2,TRBJ1-1,few,.,TGTGCCAGCAGCTTAGGAGCAAATGAAGCTTTCTTT,CASSLGANEAFF
TRBV7-8,TRBJ1-5,.,.,TGTGCCAGCAGCTTAGATCGACAGGCTGCCTCGAATCAGCCCCAGCATTTT,CASSLDRQAASNQPQHF
TRBV7-6,TRBJ1-1,.,TRBD1,TGTGCCAGCAGCTTAGTTGGAGGGGGCGTGATGAACACTGAAGCTTTCTTT,CASSLVGGGVMNTEAFF
TRBV10-3,TRBJ1-2,few,TRBD1,TGTGCCATCAGTGATTTGTCAGGGGGCTACCCTAACTATGGCTACACCTTC,CAISDLSGGYPNYGYTF
TRBV7-3,TRBJ2-3,.,TRBD2,TGTGCCAGCGCCCAAACAGCGGGGGGACAGTATTTT,CASAQTAGGQYF
TRBV11-3,TRBJ2-7,.,.,TGTGCCAGCAGCGCTGATGCGACATCGGGACTTTACGAGCAGTACTTC,CASSADATSGLYEQYF
TRBV11-3,TRBJ2-1,.,TRBD1,TGTGCCAGCAGCCCCGGGACAGCCTACAATGAGCAGTTCTTC,CASSPGTAYNEQFF
TRBV11-3,TRBJ2-7,.,.,TGTGCCAGCAGCCCAGGACAGCCCTTTTACGAGCAGTACTTC,CASSPGQPFYEQYF
TRBV5-1,TRBJ1-1,few,.,TGCGCCAGCAGCCTGGGTGGCGCGGATACTGAAGCTTTCTTT,CASSLGGADTEAFF
TRBV9,TRBJ2-7,.,.,TGTGCCAGCAGCGTAGCCCTAGAATCCTACGAGCAGTACTTC,CASSVALESYEQYF
TRBV5-4,TRBJ2-5,.,TRBD1,TGTGCCAGCACGAGGGACAGGGGTGAGACCCAGTACTTC,CASTRDRGETQYF
TRBV9,TRBJ1-2,.,.,TGTGCCAGCAGCCGAGGGACACCCGGGGGGGGCTACACCTTC,CASSRGTPGGGYTF
TRBV7-9,TRBJ2-5,once,.,TGTGCCAGCAGCTTAGGCTGGACAGGAGCGGGAGTCACAGGGACCCAGTACTTC,CASSLGWTGAGVTGTQYF
TRBV28,TRBJ2-7,.,.,TGTGCCAGCAGTTTCCTTGGGCCTTCCTACGAGCAGTACTTC,CASSFLGPSYEQYF
TRBV5-1,TRBJ2-7,.,TRBD2,TGCGCCAGCAGCTTTACGAGACAGCGACTAGCGGGCCCCTACGAGCAGTACTTC,CASSFTRQRLAGPYEQYF
TRBV5-6,TRBJ2-7,.,.,TGTGCCAGCAGCTCGTTGGAGGCCGAGCAGTACTTC,CASSSLEAEQYF
TRBV5-5,TRBJ2-2,few,.,TGTGCCAGCAGCCCTACGGAGAGAAACACCGGGGAGCTGTTTTTT,CASSPTERNTGELFF
TRBV11-2,TRBJ2-7,.,TRBD2,TGTGCCAGCAGCCCCGGACTAGCGGGGGCCAGATACGAGCAGTACTTC,CASSPGLAGARYEQYF
TRBV7-9,TRBJ2-2,.,TRBD2,TGTGCCAGCAGCCTCGGACTAGCGGGAGTAGGGACCGGGGAGCTGTTTTTT,CASSLGLAGVGTGELFF
TRBV13,TRBJ2-1,.,TRBD2,TGTGCCAGCAGCTTTTACCTAACTAGCGGGGGCTACAATGAGCAGTTCTTC,CASSFYLTSGGYNEQFF
TRBV19,TRBJ2-7,.,TRBD1,TGTGCCAGTCGACAGGGACGCGAGCAGTACTTC,CASRQGREQYF
TRBV18,TRBJ1-1,few,.,TGTGCCAGCTCACCAACAGTACACGTCACTGAAGCTTTCTTT,CASSPTVHVTEAFF
TRBV18,TRBJ1-1,.,.,TGTGCCAGCTCAAACTACGAGGGAGTGGGCACTGAAGCTTTCTTT,CASSNYEGVGTEAFF
TRBV28,TRBJ1-3,.,.,TGTGCCAGCAGTTTATTGCGGGGACCGGCCGGAAACACCATATATTTT,CASSLLRGPAGNTIYF
TRBV5-1,TRBJ2-3,.,TRBD2,TGCGCCAGCAGCATCGGGACTAGCTGGCGCACAGATACGCAGTATTTT,CASSIGTSWRTDTQYF
TRBV6-5,TRBJ1-5,.,TRBD1,TGTGCCAGCAGTTACCCGGGACAGGGGAAGAATCAGCCCCAGCATTTT,CASSYPGQGKNQPQHF
TRBV10-3,TRBJ2-7,.,.,TGTGCCATCAGGGGGACTGGGGAATCGGTCGAGCAGTACTTC,CAIRGTGESVEQYF
TRBV18,TRBJ1-1,.,.,TGTGCCAGCTCACCAAACAGGGAAGGTAGATTGAACACTGAAGCTTTCTTT,CASSPNREGRLNTEAFF
TRBV9,TRBJ2-7,.,TRBD1,TGTGCCAGCAGCGTAGGTTACTGGACAGGGACCCAAAGGGCCTACGAGCAGTACTTC,CASSVGYWTGTQRAYEQYF
TRBV7-9,TRBJ2-1,.,TRBD2,TGTGCCGGAGGCGGACTAGCGGGAATACCGGGGGAGCAGTTCTTC,CAGGGLAGIPGEQFF
TRBV18,TRBJ1-5,.,.,TGTGCCAGCTCACGGACGGGAGTCGGAGACCAGCCCCAGCATTTT,CASSRTGVGDQPQHF
TRBV7-6,TRBJ2-1,.,.,TGTGCCAGCAGCCAAACTCGTAGCTCCTACAATGAGCAGTTCTTC,CASSQTRSSYNEQFF
TRBV6-5,TRBJ1-2,.,.,TGTGCCAGCAGTTACTCCGGGAACTATGGCTACACCTTC,CASSYSGNYGYTF
TRBV6-6,TRBJ1-5,.,TRBD1,TGTGCCAGCAGGGGGAACCGACAGGGACGTCAGCCCCAGCATTTT,CASRGNRQGRQPQHF
TRBV7-6,TRBJ2-5,.,.,TGTGCCAGCAGCTTGAAGGCGGGTCCAGAGACCCAGTACTTC,CASSLKAGPETQYF
TRBV6-6,TRBJ1-3,once,.,TGTGCCAGCAACGAGAGGGCGGTATCTGGAAACACCATATATTTT,CASNERAVSGNTIYF
TRBV7-3,TRBJ1-3,few,.,TGTGCCAGCAGCCCCGGGGGGGCTGGAAACACCATATATTTT,CASSPGGAGNTIYF
TRBV5-1,TRBJ2-1,.,.,TGCGCCAGCAGCTATAGACAGGATCAGTACAATGAGCAGTTCTTC,CASSYRQDQYNEQFF
TRBV7-9,TRBJ2-5,.,.,TGTGCCTCAGGGATAGGCCTGAAAGAGACCCAGTACTTC,CASGIGLKETQYF
TRBV6-6,TRBJ1-1,.,.,TGTGCCAGCAGTACCGCGGGAGGCGGCGGGCCTGAAGCTTTCTTT,CASSTAGGGGPEAFF
TRBV6-5,TRBJ2-6,.,.,TGTGCCAGCAGCTACTCTGGGGCCAACGTCCTGACTTTC,CASSYSGANVLTF
TRBV28,TRBJ1-4,.,.,TGTGCCAGCACCCATCCTCGCCGCGCAACTAATGAAAAACTGTTTTTT,CASTHPRRATNEKLFF
TRBV11-2,TRBJ1-1,.,.,TGTGCCAGCAGACCCTTCAGCGGGCTCTACGAAGCTTTCTTT,CASRPFSGLYEAFF
TRBV28,TRBJ1-5,.,.,TGTGCCAGCAGTTTTTGGGGGGACAGCAATCAGCCCCAGCATTTT,CASSFWGDSNQPQHF
TRBV11-2,TRBJ2-7,.,.,TGTGCCAGCAGCTTAGACACAGGTCCCTACGAGCAGTACTTC,CASSLDTGPYEQYF
TRBV5-1,TRBJ1-4,once,.,TGCGCCAGCGGCGGGGGACTGGGTGAAAAACTGTTTTTT,CASGGGLGEKLFF
TRBV5-6,TRBJ1-1,.,.,TGTGCCAGCAGCAGGGGCTCCAGGAAAGCTTTCTTT,CASSRGSRKAFF
TRBV5-4,TRBJ2-5,.,.,TGTGCCAGCAGCTTGCCTAACCTCTCAGGGACCCAGTACTTC,CASSLPNLSGTQYF
TRBV14,TRBJ1-1,.,.,TGTGCCAGCAGCCAAGTATCAGGGGTTCGGGCTGAAGCTTTCTTT,CASSQVSGVRAEAFF
TRBV6-5,TRBJ1-1,.,.,TGTGCCACCCTCGCAGGGTTTTCTGAAGCTTTCTTT,CATLAGFSEAFF
TRBV6-6,TRBJ1-3,.,.,TGTGCCAGCAGTGGCGACAGAGGTGGAAACACCATATATTTT,CASSGDRGGNTIYF
TRBV15,TRBJ1-2,.,.,TGTGCCACCAGCAGCTGGGGTCCGGGACAAGGAGACTATGGCTACACCTTC,CATSSWGPGQGDYGYTF
TRBV10-2,TRBJ1-1,.,TRBD1,TGCGCCAGCAGTCCCCGGGACAGGGAATTGAACACTGAAGCTTTCTTT,CASSPRDRELNTEAFF